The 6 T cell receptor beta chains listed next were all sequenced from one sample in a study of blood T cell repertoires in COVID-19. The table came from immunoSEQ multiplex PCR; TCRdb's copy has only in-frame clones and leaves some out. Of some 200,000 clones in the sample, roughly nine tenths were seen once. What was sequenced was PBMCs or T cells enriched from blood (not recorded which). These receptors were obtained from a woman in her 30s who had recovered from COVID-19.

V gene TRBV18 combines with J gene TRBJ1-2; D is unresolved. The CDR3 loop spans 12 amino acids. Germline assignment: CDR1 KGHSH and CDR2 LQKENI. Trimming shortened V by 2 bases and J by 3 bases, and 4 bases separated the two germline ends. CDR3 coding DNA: TGTGCCAGCTCACCAACAGACTATGGCTACACCTTC. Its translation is CASSPTDYGYTF.

CDR3 amino acids: CAIRETGTAFF. Written as DNA, the CDR3 is TGTGCCATCAGGGAGACAGGGACGGCTTTCTTT. The chain is built from TRBV10-3 and TRBJ1-1; 7 bases align to TRBD1. V shed 6 bases and J 11 bases; nucleotides not matched to a gene: 6. This CDR3 spans 11 amino acids. The germline V gene has CDR1 ENHRY and CDR2 SYGVKD.

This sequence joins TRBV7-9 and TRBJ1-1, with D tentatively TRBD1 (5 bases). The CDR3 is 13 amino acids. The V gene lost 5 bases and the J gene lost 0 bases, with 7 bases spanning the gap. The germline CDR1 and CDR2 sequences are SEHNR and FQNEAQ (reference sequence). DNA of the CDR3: TGTGCCAGCAGCGGGGCGGTGAACACTGAAGCTTTCTTT. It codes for CASSGAVNTEAFF.

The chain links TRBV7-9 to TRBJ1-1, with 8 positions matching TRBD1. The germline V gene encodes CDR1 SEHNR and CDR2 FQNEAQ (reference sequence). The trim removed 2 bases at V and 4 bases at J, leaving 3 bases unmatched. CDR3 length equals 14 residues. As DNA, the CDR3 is TGTGCCAGCAGCTTACAGGGGGCGGCCACTGAAGCTTTCTTT. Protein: CASSLQGAATEAFF.

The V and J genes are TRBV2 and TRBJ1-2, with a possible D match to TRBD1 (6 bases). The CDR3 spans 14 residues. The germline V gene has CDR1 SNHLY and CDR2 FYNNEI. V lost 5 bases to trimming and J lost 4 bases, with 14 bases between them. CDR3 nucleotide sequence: TGTGCCAGCAGTCAGGACAGTTTCAGCTATGGCTACACCTTC. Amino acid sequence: CASSQDSFSYGYTF.

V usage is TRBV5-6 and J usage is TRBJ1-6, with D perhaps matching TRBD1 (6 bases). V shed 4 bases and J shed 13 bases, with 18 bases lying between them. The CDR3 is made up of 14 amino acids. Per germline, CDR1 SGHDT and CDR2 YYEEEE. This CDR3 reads CASSDVDSGIPLHF. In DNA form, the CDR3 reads TGTGCCAGCAGCGATGTGGACAGCGGTATTCCCCTCCACTTT.